Listed below are T cell receptor beta chains from one sample, sequenced in a study of beta chain features in type 1 diabetes. Profiling relied on immunoSEQ multiplex PCR, and the TCRdb table lists in-frame clones only, not all of them. The table has 250,000 to 350,000 clones, roughly 11% seen once. Input material: naive CD4+ T cells from blood. These receptors were taken from a woman in her twenties or thirties in good health. The CDR3 runs from the conserved cysteine through the conserved F or W. The D gene is left open where the match is weak. Clone size is stated in some rows and not others, as once, few, many or a class when expanded.

few TRBJ2-1 TRBV6-6 TRBD2 14 TGTGCCAGCAGTTACTCGTCTAGCGGGATTGAGCAGTTCTTC CASSYSSSGIEQFF
. TRBJ2-3 TRBV9 TRBD2 16 TGTGCCAGCAGCGCGTCAGCGGGAGGACACACAGATACGCAGTATTTT CASSASAGGHTDTQYF
. TRBJ2-1 TRBV5-4 . 17 TGTGCCAGCAGCTTGGGTGGAAGCGGCCTCTCCTACAATGAGCAGTTCTTC CASSLGGSGLSYNEQFF
few TRBJ2-7 TRBV4-3 TRBD1 20 TGCGCCAGCAGCCATGCGTGGACAGGGGTTACCCGGGCGGGTACCTACGAGCAGTACTTC CASSHAWTGVTRAGTYEQYF
. TRBJ2-7 TRBV20-1 . 11 TGCAGTGCGGACGTACGAGGGGAGCAGTACTTC CSADVRGEQYF
few TRBJ2-7 TRBV7-2 . 15 TGTGCCAGCAGCTTAGAGGGACTGCAGTCCTACGAGCAGTACTTC CASSLEGLQSYEQYF
. TRBJ1-2 TRBV4-3 . 14 TGCGCCAGCAGCCACGACAGCTACACTTATGGCTACACCTTC CASSHDSYTYGYTF
. TRBJ2-7 TRBV6-5 . 15 TGTGCCAGCAGTTACTCGGTGAGGCAGAACTACGAGCAGTACTTC CASSYSVRQNYEQYF
few TRBJ2-7 TRBV6-5 . 14 TGTGCCAGCAGTTCGGAAGGGGTGGGATACGAGCAGTACTTC CASSSEGVGYEQYF
many TRBJ2-7 TRBV4-3 TRBD2 14 TGCGCCAGCAGCCAACTAGCGGACTCCTACGAGCAGTACTTC CASSQLADSYEQYF
. TRBJ1-5 TRBV6-6 . 13 TGTGCCAGCGGCCCTTACGGCAATCAGCCCCAGCATTTT CASGPYGNQPQHF
. TRBJ1-1 TRBV7-9 . 14 TGTGCCAGCAGCTTTTCCGGGGGTAGCACTGAAGCTTTCTTT CASSFSGGSTEAFF
few TRBJ2-5 TRBV27 . 16 TGTGCCAGCAGGTACAGGGGGCCGGGGGGGCAAGAGACCCAGTACTTC CASRYRGPGGQETQYF
. TRBJ2-5 TRBV7-3 TRBD1 14 TGTGCCAGCAGTCCTCTACAGGGGGCGAAGACCCAGTACTTC CASSPLQGAKTQYF
. TRBJ2-1 TRBV7-3 TRBD2 16 TGTGCCAGCAGCTTAATGGAGGGACTAGCGGGAGGCGTGCGGTTCTTC CASSLMEGLAGGVRFF
few TRBJ1-5 TRBV27 TRBD1 14 TGTGCCAGCAGTTCGACAGGGGGAAGGCAGCCCCAGCATTTT CASSSTGGRQPQHF
few TRBJ1-2 TRBV4-3 TRBD1 13 TGCGCCAGCAGTACTGACAGGGGCAGTGGCTACACCTTC CASSTDRGSGYTF
. TRBJ2-1 TRBV21-1 . 15 TGTGCCAGCAGCAAAGTCGTACTAATCTACAATGAGCAGTTCTTC CASSKVVLIYNEQFF
. TRBJ2-5 TRBV7-2 . 16 TGTGCCAGCAGCTTAGCGCCAGCGGGTAACCAAGAGACCCAGTACTTC CASSLAPAGNQETQYF
few TRBJ2-6 TRBV7-3 TRBD1 16 TGTGCCAGCAGCGCCACAAACAGGGGTGGGGCCAACGTCCTGACTTTC CASSATNRGGANVLTF
few TRBJ2-3 TRBV4-3 . 13 TGCGCCAGCAGCCAAACTACTACAGATACGCAGTATTTT CASSQTTTDTQYF
few TRBJ2-1 TRBV27 . 15 TGTGCCAGCAGTTTGGTCCCTTCGAGCAGGAATGAGCAGTTCTTC CASSLVPSSRNEQFF
few TRBJ2-7 TRBV10-3 . 17 TGTGCCATCAGTGAGTCACGATTTCCCGGGAGCTCCTACGAGCAGTACTTC CAISESRFPGSSYEQYF
few TRBJ1-5 TRBV28 . 12 TGTGCCAGCAGGCAGGGGTCCGGGGCCCAGCATTTT CASRQGSGAQHF
few TRBJ2-3 TRBV12-5 . 11 TGTGCTAGTGGCGGGGCAGATACGCAGTATTTT CASGGADTQYF